The rows below give T cell receptor beta chains drawn from one sample of a study of T cell responses to AZD1222 COVID-19 vaccine. Clones were read by immunoSEQ multiplex PCR, and TCRdb kept only the in-frame ones, dropping some. Here the sample spans 80,000 or so clones, around nine tenths being singletons. The sequenced sample was peripheral blood, obtained on day 0 of AZD1222 vaccination. The receptors were gathered from an adult in good health. CDR3s include the opening cysteine and the closing phenylalanine or tryptophan. The D gene is left open where the match is weak. Only some rows state a clone size, as once, few, many or a class for expanded clones.

D gene,V gene,clone size,J gene,CDR3 DNA,CDR3 protein
.,TRBV19,.,TRBJ1-3,TGTGCCAGTACCCAGGGAGAGCATGGCTCTGGAAACACCATATATTTT,CASTQGEHGSGNTIYF
TRBD2,TRBV9,.,TRBJ2-1,TGTGCCAGCAACGCGGGAGGGAGGGGCAATGAGCAGTTCTTC,CASNAGGRGNEQFF
.,TRBV21-1,.,TRBJ2-7,TGTGCCAGCAGCAAAGAAAGTGGACTAGCCTCCTACGAGCAGTACTTC,CASSKESGLASYEQYF
TRBD1,TRBV5-1,.,TRBJ1-2,TGCGCCAGCAGCTCCGGGACAGGGGCCTCTGGCTACACCTTC,CASSSGTGASGYTF
.,TRBV19,.,TRBJ1-5,TGTGCCAGTAGTATGAGTGCCCCGGGGGTTGCCAGGACCAATCAGCCCCAGCATTTT,CASSMSAPGVARTNQPQHF
TRBD1,TRBV9,.,TRBJ2-7,TGTGCCAGCAGCGTCGGGACAGGGACTTACGAGCAGTACTTC,CASSVGTGTYEQYF
.,TRBV7-2,.,TRBJ1-2,TGTGCCAGCAGCCCTAGAAGGCTCGCTTACTATGGCTACACCTTC,CASSPRRLAYYGYTF
TRBD2,TRBV19,.,TRBJ2-1,TGTGCCAGTAGTCCGCGGGGGGATGAGCAGTTCTTC,CASSPRGDEQFF
.,TRBV7-9,.,TRBJ2-4,TGTGCCAGCAGCTTAGAGACCGACAGTGGGCCAGCGTACTTC,CASSLETDSGPAYF
.,TRBV24-1,.,TRBJ2-2,TGTGCCACCAGTGATTTCAGGGACACCGGGGAGCTGTTTTTT,CATSDFRDTGELFF
.,TRBV19,once,TRBJ2-6,TGTGCCAGCACGCCTTCAGGTTTACACTCTTCTGGGGCCAACGTCCTGACTTTC,CASTPSGLHSSGANVLTF
TRBD1,TRBV4-1,.,TRBJ1-2,TGCGCCAGCAGCCAAGGACAGGGGTATGGCTACACCTTC,CASSQGQGYGYTF
.,TRBV10-2,.,TRBJ2-4,TGCGCCAGCTCCGAGAGCGCTCAAAGGGGTGTTCAGTACTTC,CASSESAQRGVQYF
.,TRBV9,.,TRBJ1-4,TGTGCCAGCAGCGTATTGGGGGCGCCTGAAAAACTGTTTTTT,CASSVLGAPEKLFF
TRBD2,TRBV15,once,TRBJ2-3,TGTGCCACCAGTCGCGGGGGGGTGATGGAATGGACAGATACGCAGTATTTT,CATSRGGVMEWTDTQYF
TRBD1,TRBV19,few,TRBJ2-7,TGTGCCAGTAGTGACAGGGGCCGACCCTACGAGCAGTACTTC,CASSDRGRPYEQYF
TRBD1,TRBV27,.,TRBJ2-3,TGTGCCAGCAGTTTCAGGGGGCTTAATACGCAGTATTTT,CASSFRGLNTQYF
TRBD1,TRBV7-9,few,TRBJ2-1,TGTGCCAGCTCCCCGGGACAGGGGGGTCATGAGCAGTTCTTC,CASSPGQGGHEQFF
.,TRBV12-3/TRBV12-4,once,TRBJ1-5,TGTGCCAGCAGTGATCAGCGCAATCAGCCCCAGCATTTT,CASSDQRNQPQHF
.,TRBV30,.,TRBJ1-6,TGTGCCTGGAGGAGGGACAACAATAATTCACCCCTCCACTTT,CAWRRDNNNSPLHF
.,TRBV3-1/TRBV3-2,.,TRBJ1-4,TGTGCCAGCAGCCAGGGGCCCCACGACTATAATGAAAAACTGTTTTTT,CASSQGPHDYNEKLFF
.,TRBV7-7,.,TRBJ2-3,TGTGCTAGCAGCTTAGCCGAGGCAGATACGCAGTATTTT,CASSLAEADTQYF
TRBD1,TRBV2,.,TRBJ1-1,TGTGCCAGCAGTGGACAGGGGGACACTGAAGCTTTCTTT,CASSGQGDTEAFF